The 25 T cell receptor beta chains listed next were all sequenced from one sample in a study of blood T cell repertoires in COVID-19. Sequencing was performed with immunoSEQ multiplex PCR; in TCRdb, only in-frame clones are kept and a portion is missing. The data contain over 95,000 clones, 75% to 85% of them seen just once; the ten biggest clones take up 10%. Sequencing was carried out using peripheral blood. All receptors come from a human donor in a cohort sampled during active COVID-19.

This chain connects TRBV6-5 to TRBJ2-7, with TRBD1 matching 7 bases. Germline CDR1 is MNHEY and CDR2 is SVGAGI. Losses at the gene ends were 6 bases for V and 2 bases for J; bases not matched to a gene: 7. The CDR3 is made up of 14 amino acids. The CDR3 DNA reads TGTGCCAGCAGGGGACAGCCGGAAGCCTACGAGCAGTACTTC. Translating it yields CASRGQPEAYEQYF.

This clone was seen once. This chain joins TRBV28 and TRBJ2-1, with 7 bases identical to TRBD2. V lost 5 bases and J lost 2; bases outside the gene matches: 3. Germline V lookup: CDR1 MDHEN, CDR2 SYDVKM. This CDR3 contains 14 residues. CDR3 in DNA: TGTGCCAGCAGTGACCTAGCGGCCTACAATGAGCAGTTCTTC. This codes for CASSDLAAYNEQFF.

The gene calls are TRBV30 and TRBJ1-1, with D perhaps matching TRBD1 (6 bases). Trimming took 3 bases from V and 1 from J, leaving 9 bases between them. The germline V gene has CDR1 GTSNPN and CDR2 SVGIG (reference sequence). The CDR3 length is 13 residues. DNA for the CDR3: TGTGCCTGGAGAAGGACAGCGAACACTGAAGCTTTCTTT. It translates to CAWRRTANTEAFF.

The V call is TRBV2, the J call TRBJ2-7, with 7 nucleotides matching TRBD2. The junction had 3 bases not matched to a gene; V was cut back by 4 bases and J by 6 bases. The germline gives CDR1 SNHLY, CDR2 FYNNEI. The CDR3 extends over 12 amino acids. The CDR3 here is CASSGEGPEQYF. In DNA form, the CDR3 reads TGTGCCAGCAGTGGGGAGGGCCCCGAGCAGTACTTC. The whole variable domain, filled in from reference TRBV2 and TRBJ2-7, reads EPEVTQTPSHQVTQMGQEVILRCVPISNHLYFYWYRQILGQKVEFLVSFYNNEISEKSEIFDDQFSVERPDGSNFTLKIRSTKLEDSAMYFCASSGEGPEQYFGPGTRLTVT.

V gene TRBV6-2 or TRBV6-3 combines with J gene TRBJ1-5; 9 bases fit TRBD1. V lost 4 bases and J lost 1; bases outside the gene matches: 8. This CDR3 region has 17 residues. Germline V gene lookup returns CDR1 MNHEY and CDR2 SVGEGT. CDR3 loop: CASSSHRGQGSNQPQHF. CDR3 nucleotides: TGTGCCAGCAGTTCCCACAGGGGGCAGGGCAGCAATCAGCCCCAGCATTTT.

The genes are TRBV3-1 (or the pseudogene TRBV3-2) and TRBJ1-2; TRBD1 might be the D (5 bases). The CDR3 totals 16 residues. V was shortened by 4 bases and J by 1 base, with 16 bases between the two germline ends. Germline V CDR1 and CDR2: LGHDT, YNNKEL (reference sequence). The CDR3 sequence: CASSPWAPDINYGYTF. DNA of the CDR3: TGTGCCAGCAGCCCCTGGGCCCCGGACATTAACTATGGCTACACCTTC.

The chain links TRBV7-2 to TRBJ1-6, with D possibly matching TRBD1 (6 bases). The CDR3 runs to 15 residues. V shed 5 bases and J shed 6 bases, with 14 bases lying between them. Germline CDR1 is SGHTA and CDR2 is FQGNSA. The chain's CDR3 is CASSLTGAGNSPLHF. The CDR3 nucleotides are TGTGCCAGCAGCCTGACAGGAGCTGGTAATTCACCCCTCCACTTT.

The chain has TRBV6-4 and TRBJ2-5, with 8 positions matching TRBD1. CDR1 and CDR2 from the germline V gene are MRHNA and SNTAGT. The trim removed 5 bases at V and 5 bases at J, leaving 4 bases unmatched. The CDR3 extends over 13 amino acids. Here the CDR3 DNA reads TGTGCCAGCAGTTATAACAGGGGGGAGACCCAGTACTTC. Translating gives CASSYNRGETQYF.

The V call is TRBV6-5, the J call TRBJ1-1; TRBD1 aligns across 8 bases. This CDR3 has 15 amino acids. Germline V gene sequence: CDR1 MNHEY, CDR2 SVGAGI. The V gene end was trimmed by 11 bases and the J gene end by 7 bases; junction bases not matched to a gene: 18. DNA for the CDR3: TGTGCCTCAACAGCAGGGGGCGCGGGTAGTGATGAAGCTTTCTTT. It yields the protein CASTAGGAGSDEAFF.

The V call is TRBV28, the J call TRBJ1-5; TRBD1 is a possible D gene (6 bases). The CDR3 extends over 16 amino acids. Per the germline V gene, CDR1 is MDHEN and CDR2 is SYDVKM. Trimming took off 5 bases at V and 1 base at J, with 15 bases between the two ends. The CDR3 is CASSIVQGGSNQPQHF. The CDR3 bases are TGTGCCAGCAGTATCGTACAGGGAGGGAGCAATCAGCCCCAGCATTTT.

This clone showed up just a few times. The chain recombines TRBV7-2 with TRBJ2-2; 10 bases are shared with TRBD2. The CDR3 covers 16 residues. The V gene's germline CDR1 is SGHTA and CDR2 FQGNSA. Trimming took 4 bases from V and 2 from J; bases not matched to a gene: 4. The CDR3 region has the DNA TGTGCCAGCAGCTCCTGGACTAGCGGAAACACCGGGGAGCTGTTTTTT. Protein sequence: CASSSWTSGNTGELFF.

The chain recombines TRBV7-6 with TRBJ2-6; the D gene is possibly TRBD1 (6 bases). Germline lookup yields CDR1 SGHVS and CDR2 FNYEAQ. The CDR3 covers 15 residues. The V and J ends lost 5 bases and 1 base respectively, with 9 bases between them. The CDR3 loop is CASSAGQSGANVLTF. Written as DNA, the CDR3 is TGTGCCAGCAGCGCCGGACAGTCTGGGGCCAACGTCCTGACTTTC.

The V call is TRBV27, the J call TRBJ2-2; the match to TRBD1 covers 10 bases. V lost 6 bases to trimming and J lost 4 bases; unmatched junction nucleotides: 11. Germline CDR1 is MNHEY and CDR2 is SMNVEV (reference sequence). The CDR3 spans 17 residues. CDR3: CASSLRSGTGATGELFF. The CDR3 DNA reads TGTGCCAGCAGCCTAAGATCCGGGACAGGGGCCACCGGGGAGCTGTTTTTT.

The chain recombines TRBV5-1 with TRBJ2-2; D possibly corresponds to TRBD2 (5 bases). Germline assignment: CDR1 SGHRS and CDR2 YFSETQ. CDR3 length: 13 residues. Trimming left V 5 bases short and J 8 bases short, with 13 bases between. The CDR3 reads CASSKGEAGELFF. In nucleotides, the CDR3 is TGCGCCAGCAGTAAGGGAGAGGCGGGGGAGCTGTTTTTT.

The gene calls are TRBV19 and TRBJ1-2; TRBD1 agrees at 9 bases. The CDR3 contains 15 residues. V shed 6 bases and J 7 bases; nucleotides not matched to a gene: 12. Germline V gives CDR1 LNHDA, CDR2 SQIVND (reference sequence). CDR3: CASRLGQGPVAGYTF. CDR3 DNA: TGTGCCAGTAGGTTGGGACAGGGCCCGGTGGCTGGCTACACCTTC. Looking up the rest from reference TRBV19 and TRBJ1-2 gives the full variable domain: DGGITQSPKYLFRKEGQNVTLSCEQNLNHDAMYWYRQDPGQGLRLIYYSQIVNDFQKGDIAEGYSVSREKKESFPLTVTSAQKNPTAFYLCASRLGQGPVAGYTFGSGTRLTVV.

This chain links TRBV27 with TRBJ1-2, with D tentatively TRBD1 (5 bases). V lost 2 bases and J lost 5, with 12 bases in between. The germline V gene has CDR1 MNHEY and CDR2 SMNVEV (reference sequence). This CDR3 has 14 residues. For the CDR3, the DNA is TGTGCCAGCAGTTTAAGGGGTAGCCTGTATGGCTACACCTTC. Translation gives CASSLRGSLYGYTF.

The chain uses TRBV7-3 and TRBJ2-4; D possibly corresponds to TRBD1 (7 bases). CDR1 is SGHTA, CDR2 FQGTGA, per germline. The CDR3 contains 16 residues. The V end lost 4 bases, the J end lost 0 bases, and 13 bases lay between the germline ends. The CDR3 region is CASSSGTAGAKNIQYF. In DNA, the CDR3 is TGTGCCAGCAGCTCCGGGACAGCGGGAGCCAAAAACATTCAGTACTTC. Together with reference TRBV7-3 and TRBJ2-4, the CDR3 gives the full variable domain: GAGVSQTPSNKVTEKGKYVELRCDPISGHTALYWYRQSLGQGPEFLIYFQGTGAADDSGLPNDRFFAVRPEGSVSTLKIQRTERGDSAVYLCASSSGTAGAKNIQYFGAGTRLSVL.

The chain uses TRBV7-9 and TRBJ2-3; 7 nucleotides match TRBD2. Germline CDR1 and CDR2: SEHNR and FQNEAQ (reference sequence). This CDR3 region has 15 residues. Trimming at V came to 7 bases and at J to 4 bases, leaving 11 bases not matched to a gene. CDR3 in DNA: TGTGCCAGCACCGTGACTATGGCGGGAGCAGATACGCAGTATTTT. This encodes CASTVTMAGADTQYF.

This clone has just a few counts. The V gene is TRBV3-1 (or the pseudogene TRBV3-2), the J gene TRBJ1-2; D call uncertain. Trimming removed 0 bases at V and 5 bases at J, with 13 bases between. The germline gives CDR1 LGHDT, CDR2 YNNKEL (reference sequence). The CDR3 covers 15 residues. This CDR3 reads CASSQDSRTEYGYTF. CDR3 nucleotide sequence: TGTGCCAGCAGCCAAGATTCGCGTACAGAATATGGCTACACCTTC.

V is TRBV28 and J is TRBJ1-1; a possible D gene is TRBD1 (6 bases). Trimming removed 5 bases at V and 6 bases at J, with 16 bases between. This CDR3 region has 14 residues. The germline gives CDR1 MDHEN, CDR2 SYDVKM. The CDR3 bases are TGTGCCAGCAGTCTACAGGGAAGAGTGGCTGAAGCTTTCTTT. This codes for CASSLQGRVAEAFF.

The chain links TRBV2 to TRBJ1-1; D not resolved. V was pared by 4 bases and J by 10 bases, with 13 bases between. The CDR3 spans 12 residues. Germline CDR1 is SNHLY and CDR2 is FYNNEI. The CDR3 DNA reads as TGTGCCAGCAGTGGACTCCCCAACGGAGCTTTCTTT. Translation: CASSGLPNGAFF.

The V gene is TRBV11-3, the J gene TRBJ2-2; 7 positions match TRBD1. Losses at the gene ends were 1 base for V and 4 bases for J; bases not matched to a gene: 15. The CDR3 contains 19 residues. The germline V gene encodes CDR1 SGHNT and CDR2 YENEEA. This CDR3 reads CASSLVGRGNTRRTGELFF. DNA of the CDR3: TGTGCCAGCAGCTTAGTAGGCAGGGGGAACACCCGGCGCACCGGGGAGCTGTTTTTT.

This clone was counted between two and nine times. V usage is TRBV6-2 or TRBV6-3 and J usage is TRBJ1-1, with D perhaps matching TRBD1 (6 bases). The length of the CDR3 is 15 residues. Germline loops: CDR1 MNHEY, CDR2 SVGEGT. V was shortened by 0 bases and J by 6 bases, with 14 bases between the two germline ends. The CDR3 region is CASSYSRGPVAEAFF. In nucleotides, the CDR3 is TGTGCCAGCAGTTACTCGCGGGGGCCGGTCGCTGAAGCTTTCTTT.

The CDR3 sequence is CASRRSGTGAYNEQFF. The CDR3 DNA sequence: TGTGCCAGCAGGAGATCCGGGACAGGGGCCTACAATGAGCAGTTCTTC. The chain has TRBV28 and TRBJ2-1; TRBD1 matches at 10 bases. The CDR3 loop spans 16 amino acids. CDR1 MDHEN and CDR2 SYDVKM come from the germline V gene. V lost 6 bases to trimming and J lost 2 bases; unmatched junction nucleotides: 7.

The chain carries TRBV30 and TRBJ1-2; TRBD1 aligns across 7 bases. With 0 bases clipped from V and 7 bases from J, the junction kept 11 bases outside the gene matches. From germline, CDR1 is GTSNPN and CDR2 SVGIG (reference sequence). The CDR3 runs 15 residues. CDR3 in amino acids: CAWSVSAGQTGGYTF. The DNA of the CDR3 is TGTGCCTGGAGTGTAAGTGCGGGACAGACGGGTGGCTACACCTTC.